This entry features one T cell receptor beta chain sequence. Recruitment covered about two dozen US areas and drew participants whose ages spanned roughly 18 to 90 years. Which cohort a participant joined came from the clinical history participants gave. This sample was included in a study of blood T cell repertoires in COVID-19. Study-level information: T cells, B-cell-depleted T cells, or PBMCs provided the cDNA or gDNA that served as material.

Per the original methods: Counts of nucleated cells, estimated from reference gene primer amplification, were obtained. Sequencing used immunoSEQ multiplex PCR; TCRdb keeps in-frame clones, though not all of them. D and trimming were read from the DNA, whereas the V and J calls and clone size are those reported in that table. Of 190,000 or so clones detected, roughly four fifths appear once; the ten largest clones hold 12%. V lost 6 bases, J lost 0 bases, and 17 bases lay in between. This CDR3 is built from 16 residues. The germline V gene has CDR1 SNHLY and CDR2 FYNNEI. This clonotype was sampled from a man in his forties who had recovered from COVID-19. Sequencing was performed on PBMCs or T cells enriched from blood (not recorded which). This sequence joins TRBV2 and TRBJ1-1, with a weak D call TRBD1 (6 bases). CDR3 amino acids: CASRRTWTVMNTEAFF. DNA of the CDR3: TGTGCCAGCAGACGGACCTGGACAGTGATGAACACTGAAGCTTTCTTT.